These 31 T cell receptor beta chains were all obtained from the same sample, sequenced in a study of T cells in Graves' hyperthyroidism and ophthalmopathy. Regions amplified from RNA transcripts were the TCR beta CDR3 regions. The primer set for the first-round RT-PCR of the TCR CDR3 was HTBI. TCRdb recomputed calls from the multiplex PCR reads with MiXCR, one row per CDR3 protein. The sample contains 480,000 or so distinct CDR3 sequences, approximately 49% of which appear only once. Sequenced material: peripheral blood or thyroid tissue (not recorded which). Receptors originate from an adult woman with Graves' disease, either hyperthyroidism or ophthalmopathy (not recorded which).

The chain is built from TRBV19 and TRBJ1-4, with D unclear. The CDR3 totals 12 residues. Germline loops: CDR1 LNHDA, CDR2 SQIVND (reference sequence). The V and J ends lost 6 bases and 8 bases respectively, with 10 bases between them. The CDR3 DNA sequence: TGTGCCAGTAGAACGGATCCAGAAAAACTGTTTTTT. This codes for CASRTDPEKLFF.

This chain links TRBV6-5 with TRBJ2-7; 9 bases are a match to TRBD2. This CDR3 has 16 amino acids. Germline trimming cut 4 bases from V and 2 bases from J; bases unmatched to any gene: 9. CDR1 and CDR2 from the germline V gene are MNHEY and SVGAGI. Here the CDR3 DNA reads TGTGCCAGCAGTTCTACTAGCGGGTACGCGACCTACGAGCAGTACTTC. Translating gives CASSSTSGYATYEQYF.

This clonotype was detected many times. The chain employs TRBV5-1 and TRBJ1-1; a possible D gene is TRBD1 (5 bases). The V gene lost 4 bases and the J gene lost 3 bases, with 13 bases spanning the gap. CDR1 and CDR2 (germline): SGHRS, YFSETQ. The CDR3 has 14 residues. The DNA for the CDR3 is TGCGCCAGCAGCCGGACAATCTCGGACACTGAAGCTTTCTTT. It specifies CASSRTISDTEAFF. Using reference TRBV5-1 and TRBJ1-1 for the parts outside the CDR3, the full variable domain is KAGVTQTPRYLIKTRGQQVTLSCSPISGHRSVSWYQQTPGQGLQFLFEYFSETQRNKGNFPGRFSGRQFSNSRSEMNVSTLELGDSALYLCASSRTISDTEAFFGQGTRLTVV.

The chain uses TRBV10-3 and TRBJ1-5, with D perhaps TRBD1 (5 bases). Germline CDR1 and CDR2: ENHRY and SYGVKD. Trimming pared 4 bases from V and 5 bases from J, leaving 9 bases between. The CDR3 loop spans 13 amino acids. CDR3 DNA sequence: TGTGCCATCAGTGGCCCCAGGGATCAGCCCCAGCATTTT. It codes for CAISGPRDQPQHF.

This clonotype was observed at least ten times. This sequence joins TRBV29-1 and TRBJ1-6; D unclear. CDR1 SQVTM and CDR2 ANQGSEA come from the germline V gene. CDR3 length: 13 amino acids. V dropped 6 bases and J dropped 6 bases, with 12 bases sitting between them. Written as DNA, the CDR3 is TGCAGCGTATCATGGGGAGGTAATTCACCCCTCCACTTT. It yields the protein CSVSWGGNSPLHF. The complete variable domain, with remaining parts taken from reference TRBV29-1 and TRBJ1-6, reads SAVISQKPSRDICQRGTSLTIQCQVDSQVTMMFWYRQQPGQSLTLIATANQGSEATYESGFVIDKFPISRPNLTFSTLTVSNMSPEDSSIYLCSVSWGGNSPLHFGNGTRLTVT.

At least ten counts were recorded for this clonotype. The V gene is TRBV10-3, the J gene TRBJ1-2; a possible D gene is TRBD1 (5 bases). The CDR3 is 13 amino acids. Per germline, CDR1 ENHRY and CDR2 SYGVKD. Trimming took 2 bases from V and 2 from J, leaving 6 bases between them. CDR3 region: CAISETGNYGYTF. CDR3 nucleotides: TGTGCCATCAGTGAGACAGGCAACTATGGCTACACCTTC.

This CDR3 reads CASTTDTQYF. The CDR3 DNA sequence: TGTGCCAGTACAACAGATACGCAGTATTTT. The rearrangement joins TRBV2 to TRBJ2-3; no clear D. The germline gives CDR1 SNHLY, CDR2 FYNNEI. Trimming shortened V by 9 bases and J by 3 bases, and 4 bases separated the two germline ends. The CDR3 length is 10 residues.

This chain connects TRBV15 to TRBJ1-5, with D perhaps TRBD1 (5 bases). The CDR3 loop spans 15 amino acids. Germline V gene sequence: CDR1 LNHNV, CDR2 YYDKDF (reference sequence). With 3 bases removed from V and 6 bases from J, the gap between germline ends came to 15 bases. The CDR3 protein is CATSSRGRVGQPQHF. CDR3 nucleotides: TGTGCCACCAGCAGCCGGGGCAGGGTCGGTCAGCCCCAGCATTTT. The full variable domain, completed using reference TRBV15 and TRBJ1-5, is DAMVIQNPRYQVTQFGKPVTLSCSQTLNHNVMYWYQQKSSQAPKLLFHYYDKDFNNEADTPDNFQSRRPNTSFCFLDIRSPGLGDTAMYLCATSSRGRVGQPQHFGDGTRLSIL.

V usage is TRBV7-9 and J usage is TRBJ2-5, with 8 bases fitting TRBD1. The CDR3 is 15 residues long. The V gene end was trimmed by 3 bases and the J gene end by 2 bases; junction bases not matched to a gene: 5. Germline V CDR1 and CDR2: SEHNR, FQNEAQ (reference sequence). The CDR3 region is CASSFPGTGQETQYF. The CDR3 region has the DNA TGTGCCAGCAGCTTTCCTGGGACAGGTCAAGAGACCCAGTACTTC.

This clonotype appeared many times. This sequence joins TRBV7-9 and TRBJ2-5; 10 bases are shared with TRBD1. The length of the CDR3 is 15 residues. The V segment lost 5 bases and the J segment 5 bases; nucleotides outside the gene matches: 8. Germline CDR1 and CDR2: SEHNR and FQNEAQ (reference sequence). CDR3 bases: TGTGCCAGCAGCGGCGGGACAGGGGTTCAGGAGACCCAGTACTTC. Translating gives CASSGGTGVQETQYF. The entire variable domain, with the rest obtained from reference TRBV7-9 and TRBJ2-5, is as follows: DTGVSQNPRHKITKRGQNVTFRCDPISEHNRLYWYRQTLGQGPEFLTYFQNEAQLEKSRLLSDRFSAERPKGSFSTLEIQRTEQGDSAMYLCASSGGTGVQETQYFGPGTRLLVL.

This clonotype occurred a few times. This rearrangement joins TRBV28 to TRBJ2-5, with 7 bases that match TRBD1. This CDR3 comprises 13 residues. Germline CDR1 and CDR2: MDHEN and SYDVKM. V shed 10 bases, J shed 2 bases, and the junction held 7 bases outside the gene matches. The CDR3 here is CAIKQGRQETQYF. The CDR3 nucleotides read TGTGCCATCAAACAGGGGAGACAAGAGACCCAGTACTTC.

The rearrangement links TRBV19 to TRBJ1-1, with D maybe TRBD1 (5 bases). There are 14 residues in the CDR3. Germline V gene sequence: CDR1 LNHDA, CDR2 SQIVND (reference sequence). The V and J ends lost 5 bases and 6 bases respectively, with 16 bases between them. The CDR3 sequence: CASSEGRVTAEAFF. CDR3 nucleotide sequence: TGTGCCAGTAGTGAGGGCAGGGTGACTGCTGAAGCTTTCTTT.

This clonotype has more than one count but fewer than ten. Germline and junction disagree at one end, which may indicate a read error. This chain uses TRBV25-1 with TRBJ2-7; tentatively, D is TRBD1 (6 bases). This CDR3 comprises 14 residues. The germline V gene has CDR1 MGHDK and CDR2 SYGVNS. The CDR3 spells CASEVGGRSNEQYF. The CDR3 nucleotides are TGTGCCAGTGAGGTAGGGGGTCGCTCCAACGAGCAGTACTTC.

J is TRBJ1-5 and V is TRBV19; no clear D gene. From germline, CDR1 is LNHDA and CDR2 SQIVND (reference sequence). There are 14 residues in the CDR3. V was cut by 9 bases and J by 0 bases, with 12 bases left in between. The CDR3 protein is CASSMSNSNQPQHF. DNA of the CDR3: TGTGCCAGCAGCATGAGTAATAGCAATCAGCCCCAGCATTTT.

The CDR3 coding sequence is TGTGCCAGCACTTTTCACGGGGTTAATGAAAAACTGTTTTTT. Protein: CASTFHGVNEKLFF. The chain combines TRBV25-1 with TRBJ1-4; D ambiguous. Germline CDR1 reads MGHDK; CDR2 reads SYGVNS. The V end lost 7 bases, the J end lost 4 bases, and 13 bases lay between the germline ends. CDR3 length: 14 residues.

At least ten counts were recorded for this clonotype. This chain uses TRBV24-1 with TRBJ1-5; 8 nucleotides match TRBD1. The CDR3 consists of 17 residues. The V and J ends lost 3 bases and 7 bases, in that order; junction bases with no gene match: 13. Germline assignment: CDR1 KGHDR and CDR2 SFDVKD. The CDR3 DNA reads TGTGCCACCAGTGATGACAGGGGCCCAGGATGGGCCCAGCCCCAGCATTTT. Protein product: CATSDDRGPGWAQPQHF.

The CDR3 DNA sequence: TGTGCCATCAGTGAATCAGAGGGCAGAGAGACCCAGTACTTC. This sequence encodes CAISESEGRETQYF. V is TRBV10-3 and J is TRBJ2-5, with D possibly matching TRBD2 (5 bases). Between the trimmed V and J ends, which lost 3 bases and 4 bases, there was a span of 12 bases. This CDR3 region has 14 residues. The germline gives CDR1 ENHRY, CDR2 SYGVKD.

This chain joins TRBV20-1 and TRBJ2-5; 12 nucleotides agree with TRBD2. Germline trimming cut 4 bases from V and 7 bases from J; bases unmatched to any gene: 4. Germline V gene sequence: CDR1 DFQATT, CDR2 SNEGSKA (reference sequence). The CDR3 loop spans 13 amino acids. CDR3 coding DNA: TGCAGTGCTATGACTAGCGGGAGCGGGACCCAGTACTTC. Residues: CSAMTSGSGTQYF.

V is TRBV28 and J is TRBJ2-7; 8 bases match TRBD1. Trimming at V came to 4 bases and at J to 0 bases, leaving 5 bases not matched to a gene. The CDR3 is made up of 15 amino acids. From germline, CDR1 is MDHEN and CDR2 SYDVKM. CDR3 sequence reads: CASSSWTGSSYEQYF. For the CDR3, the DNA is TGTGCCAGCAGTTCCTGGACAGGGAGCTCCTACGAGCAGTACTTC.

Only a few counts were recorded for this clonotype. The V call is TRBV10-3, the J call TRBJ1-1; 7 bases match TRBD1. The CDR3 runs 16 residues. The germline CDR1 and CDR2 sequences are ENHRY and SYGVKD. V shed 0 bases, J shed 1 base, and the junction held 5 bases outside the gene matches. As DNA, the CDR3 is TGTGCCATCAGTGAGTCGGGGAACAGGGGGAACACTGAAGCTTTCTTT. Translated, it gives CAISESGNRGNTEAFF.

This rearrangement joins TRBV10-2 to TRBJ2-7; 8 bases match TRBD1. The J segment lost 4 bases and the V segment lost 7 bases, leaving 12 bases of the junction unmatched. In germline, CDR1 is WSHSY, CDR2 SAAADI. The CDR3 extends over 15 amino acids. CDR3 sequence reads: CASTAWDRRFYEQYF. The CDR3 DNA reads TGCGCCAGCACCGCGTGGGACAGGCGATTTTACGAGCAGTACTTC.

V and J are TRBV24-1 and TRBJ2-5; 7 bases match TRBD2. Germline values: CDR1 KGHDR, CDR2 SFDVKD. The CDR3 consists of 16 residues. J gave up 5 bases and V 5 bases, and 13 bases lay outside the gene matches. The CDR3: CATSALIGGSEETQYF. CDR3 nucleotide sequence: TGTGCCACCAGTGCCCTTATCGGCGGGAGCGAGGAGACCCAGTACTTC.

This clonotype was seen repeatedly, ten times or more. The chain uses TRBV7-9 and TRBJ1-5; possibly TRBD1 for D (6 bases). From germline, CDR1 is SEHNR and CDR2 FQNEAQ (reference sequence). Trimming removed 1 base from V and 3 bases from J, with 10 bases in between. CDR3 length: 15 amino acids. For the CDR3, the DNA is TGTGCCAGCAGCTTAGGTGGACAGTTCAATCAGCCCCAGCATTTT. This codes for CASSLGGQFNQPQHF.

In this sample, this clonotype turned up many times. V gene TRBV9 combines with J gene TRBJ2-2, with TRBD1 as a possible D gene (7 bases). V was trimmed by 4 bases and J by 7 bases, leaving 20 bases between them. This CDR3 spans 16 amino acids. The germline gives CDR1 SGDLS, CDR2 YYNGEE. The CDR3 nucleotides are TGTGCCAGCAGCCCGGCGGGACAGTTAACCGGCGGGGAGCTGTTTTTT. Translating it yields CASSPAGQLTGGELFF.

This clonotype was counted at least ten times. The genes are TRBV25-1 and TRBJ1-2, with 7 positions matching TRBD1. With V trimmed by 3 bases and J by 6 bases, 10 bases remained unmatched. This CDR3 is built from 15 residues. Germline V CDR1 and CDR2: MGHDK, SYGVNS. CDR3 bases: TGTGCCAGCAGTGAGCCGGGAAGAGGGGGCGATGGCTACACCTTC. Translated, it gives CASSEPGRGGDGYTF.

This clonotype was counted many times. The chain is built from TRBV7-9 and TRBJ1-2; D perhaps matches TRBD1 (6 bases). CDR3 length equals 18 residues. Trimming took off 5 bases at V and 2 bases at J, with 24 bases between the two ends. The V gene's germline CDR1 is SEHNR and CDR2 FQNEAQ (reference sequence). The CDR3 sequence is CASSRASTRDKENYGYTF. Written as DNA, the CDR3 is TGTGCCAGCAGCCGTGCGAGTACCCGGGACAAAGAAAACTATGGCTACACCTTC.

This clonotype was recorded many times. V usage is TRBV7-2 and J usage is TRBJ2-3; the D is unclear. Looked up from germline, CDR1 is SGHTA and CDR2 is FQGNSA. The CDR3 consists of 13 residues. The V and J ends lost 6 bases and 6 bases respectively, with 13 bases between them. Written as DNA, the CDR3 is TGTGCCAGCAGTCGAAACACCAGGGATACGCAGTATTTT. This translates into CASSRNTRDTQYF.

The chain joins TRBV11-2 to TRBJ2-7; weak D call: TRBD2 (5 bases). The CDR3 is made up of 14 amino acids. Germline loops: CDR1 SGHAT, CDR2 FQNNGV. The ends were cut back, 6 bases at V and 5 bases at J, with 17 bases in the middle. CDR3: CASSSIFGADEQYF. The CDR3 DNA reads TGTGCCAGCAGTTCAATATTCGGAGCGGACGAGCAGTACTTC.

This clonotype was recorded many times. This chain links TRBV12-3 or TRBV12-4 with TRBJ2-5; 14 nucleotides line up with TRBD2. The CDR3 runs 19 residues. The ends lost 5 bases at V and 1 base at J; junction bases unmatched: 12. The chain's CDR3 is CASSDRSGTSGSRQETQYF. The CDR3 coding sequence is TGTGCCAGCAGTGACCGAAGTGGGACTAGCGGGAGTCGCCAAGAGACCCAGTACTTC.

The V gene is TRBV15, the J gene TRBJ2-1; D is ambiguous. Germline V gene sequence: CDR1 LNHNV, CDR2 YYDKDF (reference sequence). CDR3 length equals 12 residues. Trimming cost V 0 bases and J 8 bases, with 5 bases left between them. CDR3 sequence reads: CATSRDPYEQFF. The CDR3 DNA reads TGTGCCACCAGCAGAGATCCATATGAGCAGTTCTTC.

This chain links TRBV20-1 with TRBJ2-5, with D possibly matching TRBD2 (5 bases). V was pared by 5 bases and J by 0 bases, with 10 bases between. Germline lookup yields CDR1 DFQATT and CDR2 SNEGSKA (reference sequence). This CDR3 has 13 residues. This CDR3 is CSAADWYQETQYF. The CDR3 region has the DNA TGCAGTGCTGCGGACTGGTACCAAGAGACCCAGTACTTC.